This T cell receptor beta chain was identified during a study of beta chain features in type 1 diabetes. cDNA synthesis used the whole RNA isolate, giving expressed TCRB sequences. The protocol was immunoSEQ multiplex PCR, while the TCRdb copy is restricted to in-frame clones and leaves out a portion. Of a few hundred thousand clones detected, roughly a tenth appear once; the ten largest clones hold 1% to 1.5%. Central memory, naive, regulatory and stem cell-like memory CD4+ cells were sorted by CD45RO/CCR7/CD25/CD127/CD95/CD27. This clone was seen only a few times. No antigen is known for it. The study's findings and limits: In every one of the four CD4+ subsets, TCRB CDR3s were moderately but significantly shorter in Type 1 diabetes patients. Possible PCR preference for shorter templates applied equally to patients and controls.

Germline-derived CDR1 and CDR2 are LGHNA and YSLEER. Trimming removed 5 bases from V and 5 bases from J; junction bases left unmatched: 8. CDR3 length: 15 amino acids. Sequencing input: central memory CD4+ T cells from blood. The clonotype originates from a young man in good health. The chain couples TRBV4-3 to TRBJ2-1; 8 bases map to TRBD2. CDR3: CASSNMLTSDNEQFF. The CDR3 DNA reads TGCGCCAGCAGCAACATGCTGACTAGCGACAATGAGCAGTTCTTC.